The source of this T cell receptor (beta chain) is a study of technical replicates of blood from four donors. V gave up 4 bases and J gave up 1 base; unmatched junction bases: 6. This CDR3 is 15 amino acids long. Germline assignment: CDR1 SGHNT and CDR2 YYREEE (reference sequence). This clone was seen only once. TCRdb keeps only in-frame clones here, not all; method: immunoSEQ multiplex PCR. The data contain about 63,000 clones, around 90% of them singletons. The chain carries TRBV5-4 and TRBJ2-5; 8 bases match TRBD2. The sample was PBMCs. This TCR came from a human donor in good health. Some clones in this sample may be carry-over from other donors' samples. CDR3 DNA: TGTGCCAGCAGCCAAACTAGCGGCTTCCAAGAGACCCAGTACTTC. Encoded protein: CASSQTSGFQETQYF.